The sequence of this TCR beta chain was determined in a study of shared clonotypes between healthy human individuals. Study details: Donors were two women and a few men aged 18 to 49.

Study observations and caveats: Sequencing depth was a factor that was expected to affect clonotype sharing among donors.

Measured with immunoSEQ multiplex PCR; TCRdb has only the in-frame clones, and not every one. The sample carries roughly 890,000 clones, roughly 92% recorded once. For this clone: The antigen is not known.

As defined, naive CD8 cells were CD45RO-negative and positively selected for CCR7, with terminally differentiated effector memory CD45RA+ cells excluded. The CDR3 length is 17 residues. Germline loops: CDR1 MNHNS, CDR2 SASEGT. J gave up 1 base and V 3 bases, and 11 bases lay outside the gene matches. The gene calls are TRBV6-1 and TRBJ1-2, with TRBD1 matching over 7 bases. What was sequenced was naive CD8+ T cells sorted from blood. The TCR was taken from a man aged 25 to 40 in good health. This CDR3 reads CASSDRPGGGYNYGYTF. The CDR3 coding sequence is TGTGCCAGCAGTGATAGGCCAGGGGGTGGATATAACTATGGCTACACCTTC.